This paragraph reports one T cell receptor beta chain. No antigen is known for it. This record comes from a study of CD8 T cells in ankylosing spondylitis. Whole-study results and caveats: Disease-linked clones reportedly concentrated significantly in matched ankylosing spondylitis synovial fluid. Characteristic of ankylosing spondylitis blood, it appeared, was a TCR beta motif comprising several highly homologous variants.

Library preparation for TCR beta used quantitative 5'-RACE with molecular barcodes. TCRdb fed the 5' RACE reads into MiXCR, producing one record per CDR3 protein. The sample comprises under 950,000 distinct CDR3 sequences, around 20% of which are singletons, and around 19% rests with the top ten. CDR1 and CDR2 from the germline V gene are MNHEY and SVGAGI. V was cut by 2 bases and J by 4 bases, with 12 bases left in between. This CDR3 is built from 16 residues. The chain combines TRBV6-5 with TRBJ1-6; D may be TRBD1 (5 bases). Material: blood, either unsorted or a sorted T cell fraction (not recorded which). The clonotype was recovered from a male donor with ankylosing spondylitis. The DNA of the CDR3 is TGTGCCAGCAGTTACGCCGGGACGGTTTATAATTCACCCCTCCACTTT. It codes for CASSYAGTVYNSPLHF.